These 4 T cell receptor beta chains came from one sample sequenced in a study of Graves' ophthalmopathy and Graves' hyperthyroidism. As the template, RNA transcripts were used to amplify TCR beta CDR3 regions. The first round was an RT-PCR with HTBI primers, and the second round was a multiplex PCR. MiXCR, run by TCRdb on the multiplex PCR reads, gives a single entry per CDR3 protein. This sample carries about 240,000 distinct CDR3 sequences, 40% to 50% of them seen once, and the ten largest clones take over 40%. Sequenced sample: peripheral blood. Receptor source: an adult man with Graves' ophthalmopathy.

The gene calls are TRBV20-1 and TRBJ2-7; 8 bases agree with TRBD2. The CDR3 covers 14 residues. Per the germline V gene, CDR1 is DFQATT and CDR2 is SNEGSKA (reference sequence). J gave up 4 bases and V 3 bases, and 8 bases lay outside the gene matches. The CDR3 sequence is CSARGTRGGYEQYF. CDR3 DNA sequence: TGCAGTGCTAGGGGGACTAGGGGGGGGTACGAGCAGTACTTC.

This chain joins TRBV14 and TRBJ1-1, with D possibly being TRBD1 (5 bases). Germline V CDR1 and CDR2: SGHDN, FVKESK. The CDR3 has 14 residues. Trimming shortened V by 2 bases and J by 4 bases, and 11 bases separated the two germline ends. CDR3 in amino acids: CASSQYGRGTEAFF. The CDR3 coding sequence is TGTGCCAGCAGCCAATACGGGAGGGGCACTGAAGCTTTCTTT.

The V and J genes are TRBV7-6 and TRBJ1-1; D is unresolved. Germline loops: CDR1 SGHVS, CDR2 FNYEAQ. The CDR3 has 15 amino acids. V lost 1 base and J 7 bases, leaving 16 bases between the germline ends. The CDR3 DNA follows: TGTGCCAGCAGCTTAGTTGGACTAGCGGGCGGTGAAGCTTTCTTT. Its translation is CASSLVGLAGGEAFF.

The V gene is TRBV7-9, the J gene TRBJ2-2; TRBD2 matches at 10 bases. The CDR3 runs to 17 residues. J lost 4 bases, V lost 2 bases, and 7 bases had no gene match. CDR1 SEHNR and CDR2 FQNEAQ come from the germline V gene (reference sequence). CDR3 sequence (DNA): TGTGCCAGCAGCTTAACGGGGGCTAGCGGGGGCACCGGGGAGCTGTTTTTT. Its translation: CASSLTGASGGTGELFF.